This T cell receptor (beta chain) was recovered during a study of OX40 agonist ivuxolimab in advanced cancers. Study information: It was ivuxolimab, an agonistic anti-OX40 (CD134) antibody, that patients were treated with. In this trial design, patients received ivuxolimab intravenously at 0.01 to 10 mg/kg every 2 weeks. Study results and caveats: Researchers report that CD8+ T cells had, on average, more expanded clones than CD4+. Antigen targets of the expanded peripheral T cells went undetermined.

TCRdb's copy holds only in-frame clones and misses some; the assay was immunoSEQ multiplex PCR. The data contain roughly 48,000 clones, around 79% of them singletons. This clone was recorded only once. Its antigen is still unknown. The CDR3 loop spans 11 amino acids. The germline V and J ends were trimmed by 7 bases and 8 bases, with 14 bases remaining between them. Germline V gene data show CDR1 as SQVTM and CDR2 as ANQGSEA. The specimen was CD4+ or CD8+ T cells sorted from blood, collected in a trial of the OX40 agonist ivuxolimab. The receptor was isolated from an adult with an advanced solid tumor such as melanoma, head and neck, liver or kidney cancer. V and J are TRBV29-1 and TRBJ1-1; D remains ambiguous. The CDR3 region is CSARTRGEAFF. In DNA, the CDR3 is TGCAGCGCCAGGACCCGGGGAGAAGCTTTCTTT.